What follows are 19 T cell receptor beta chains derived from one specimen sequenced in a study of cytomegalovirus exposure and HLA in healthy donors. PCR primers comprised 60 Vbeta and 13 Jbeta primers. Here immunoSEQ multiplex PCR was the method, and the copy in TCRdb shows in-frame clones only, minus some. In the table there are about 130,000 clones, over 60% of which are singletons. The specimen sequenced was PBMCs. Receptors originate from a female donor in good health and CMV-seronegative.

This clone has just one count. At one of its ends the junction is not consistent with the germline gene, which may arise from a read error. The chain combines TRBV7-9 with TRBJ1-4; TRBD1 agrees at 8 bases. This CDR3 has 15 amino acids. Germline-derived CDR1 and CDR2 are SEHNR and FQNEAQ (reference sequence). The CDR3 sequence: CSSSKGQATNEKLFF. CDR3 sequence (DNA): TGTTCCAGCAGCAAGGGACAGGCAACTAATGAAAAACTGTTTTTT.

J is TRBJ2-5 and V is TRBV11-2; TRBD2 matches at 13 bases. Germline V gene sequence: CDR1 SGHAT, CDR2 FQNNGV. The CDR3 is made up of 19 amino acids. The J segment lost 1 base and the V segment lost 1 base, leaving 9 bases of the junction unmatched. The CDR3 DNA is TGTGCCAGCAGCTTAGGCCGACTAGCGGGGGGCCGACCCCAAGAGACCCAGTACTTC. It is translated as CASSLGRLAGGRPQETQYF.

The chain joins TRBV18 to TRBJ1-4, with 8 bases matching TRBD1. The junction had 7 bases not matched to a gene; V was cut back by 6 bases and J by 7 bases. The germline V gene encodes CDR1 KGHSH and CDR2 LQKENI. The CDR3 length is 14 residues. The CDR3 spells CASSRAGGGEKLFF. The CDR3 DNA reads as TGTGCCAGCTCTCGAGCAGGGGGCGGTGAAAAACTGTTTTTT.

V is TRBV27 and J is TRBJ2-1, with D tentatively TRBD2 (5 bases). There are 13 residues in the CDR3. Deletions cut 2 bases from V and 7 bases from J, with 9 bases between. CDR1 and CDR2 from the germline V gene are MNHEY and SMNVEV (reference sequence). DNA for the CDR3: TGTGCCAGCAGTTTAACGGGGTTTAATGAGCAGTTCTTC. Translation gives CASSLTGFNEQFF.

The chain couples TRBV30 to TRBJ2-2; weak D call: TRBD2 (6 bases). Germline V gene sequence: CDR1 GTSNPN, CDR2 SVGIG (reference sequence). The germline V and J ends were trimmed by 2 bases and 4 bases, with 11 bases remaining between them. This CDR3 spans 14 amino acids. Here the CDR3 reads CAWSRGEATGELFF. The CDR3 nucleotides are TGTGCCTGGAGTAGAGGGGAGGCCACCGGGGAGCTGTTTTTT.

The chain combines TRBV2 with TRBJ2-2, with TRBD1 matching 8 bases. The V gene's germline CDR1 is SNHLY and CDR2 FYNNEI. Germline trimming cut 2 bases from V and 3 bases from J; bases unmatched to any gene: 2. This CDR3 has 15 residues. CDR3 protein: CASSETGQDTGELFF. In DNA form, the CDR3 reads TGTGCCAGCAGTGAAACGGGACAGGACACCGGGGAGCTGTTTTTT.

The CDR3 nucleotides read TGCGCCAGCAGCTTGACAGGGGGAGTCTATGGCTACACCTTC. This sequence encodes CASSLTGGVYGYTF. The chain recombines TRBV5-1 with TRBJ1-2, with 8 bases aligning to TRBD1. In germline, CDR1 is SGHRS, CDR2 YFSETQ. There are 14 residues in the CDR3. Losses at the gene ends were 1 base for V and 4 bases for J; bases not matched to a gene: 3.

This clone was detected only a few times. The chain links TRBV5-1 to TRBJ1-3; TRBD1 matches at 9 bases. With 4 bases clipped from V and 2 bases from J, the junction kept 4 bases outside the gene matches. Germline V lookup: CDR1 SGHRS, CDR2 YFSETQ. CDR3 size: 15 residues. The CDR3 reads CASSMGQGPGNTIYF. CDR3 in DNA: TGCGCCAGCAGCATGGGACAGGGCCCTGGAAACACCATATATTTT.

This chain uses TRBV5-6 with TRBJ1-2; no clear D gene. Germline V CDR1 and CDR2: SGHDT, YYEEEE. The CDR3 has 14 residues. V gave up 4 bases and J gave up 8 bases, with 18 bases separating them. The CDR3 loop reads CASSPWRVSGGYTF. CDR3 DNA: TGTGCCAGCAGCCCCTGGAGGGTGTCGGGCGGCTACACCTTC.

The rearrangement links TRBV7-9 to TRBJ1-1, with a weak D call TRBD1 (5 bases). The CDR3 is made up of 13 amino acids. The V and J ends lost 5 bases and 4 bases respectively, with 11 bases between them. CDR1 and CDR2 from the germline V gene are SEHNR and FQNEAQ (reference sequence). The CDR3: CASSPRRGTEAFF. The CDR3 DNA reads as TGTGCCAGCAGCCCCCGAAGGGGCACTGAAGCTTTCTTT.

V gene TRBV30 combines with J gene TRBJ2-2; D uncertain. Between the trimmed V and J ends, which lost 2 bases and 4 bases, there was a span of 5 bases. In germline, CDR1 is GTSNPN, CDR2 SVGIG (reference sequence). CDR3 length: 12 residues. The CDR3 DNA is TGTGCCTGGAGTTCTCTCACCGGGGAGCTGTTTTTT. It encodes CAWSSLTGELFF. Drawing the rest from reference TRBV30 and TRBJ2-2, the complete variable domain is SQTIHQWPATLVQPVGSPLSLECTVEGTSNPNLYWYRQAAGRGLQLLFYSVGIGQISSEVPQNLSASRPQDRQFILSSKKLLLSDSGFYLCAWSSLTGELFFGEGSRLTVL.

The chain combines TRBV4-1 with TRBJ2-7, with 10 nucleotides matching TRBD2. Germline V CDR1 and CDR2: MGHRA, YSYEKL. Germline trimming cut 0 bases from V and 6 bases from J; bases unmatched to any gene: 5. There are 15 residues in the CDR3. The CDR3 sequence is CASSQDLAGAFEQYF. CDR3 coding DNA: TGCGCCAGCAGCCAAGATCTAGCGGGAGCCTTCGAGCAGTACTTC.

This rearrangement joins TRBV5-4 to TRBJ2-1; D is possibly TRBD2 (6 bases). The CDR3 contains 15 residues. V shed 6 bases and J shed 0 bases, with 13 bases lying between them. Germline V gene sequence: CDR1 SGHNT, CDR2 YYREEE (reference sequence). CDR3 DNA: TGTGCCAGCAAAACCGGGGGTAGCTCCTACAATGAGCAGTTCTTC. Translation: CASKTGGSSYNEQFF.

The CDR3 DNA follows: TGTGCCAGCAGCCTCGGGGGGAGAAGCTACGAGCAGTACTTC. Its protein product is CASSLGGRSYEQYF. The chain carries TRBV7-3 and TRBJ2-7, with 7 bases identical to TRBD2. Losses at the gene ends were 5 bases for V and 3 bases for J; bases not matched to a gene: 7. Per the germline V gene, CDR1 is SGHTA and CDR2 is FQGTGA. CDR3 length: 14 amino acids.

This clone has only one observation. The rearrangement links TRBV9 to TRBJ1-2; a weak D match, TRBD1 (5 bases). This CDR3 contains 14 residues. The germline V gene has CDR1 SGDLS and CDR2 YYNGEE. The V and J ends lost 0 bases and 8 bases respectively, with 14 bases between them. CDR3 in amino acids: CASSVGGRARGYTF. CDR3 nucleotide sequence: TGTGCCAGCAGCGTAGGAGGCAGGGCTAGGGGCTACACCTTC.

The chain is built from TRBV7-9 and TRBJ2-1; maybe TRBD1 (6 bases). This CDR3 has 15 residues. Germline CDR1 reads SEHNR; CDR2 reads FQNEAQ (reference sequence). Trimming removed 5 bases from V and 11 bases from J, with 22 bases in between. Here the CDR3 DNA reads TGTGCCAGCAGCACTCGACAGGCCGGGGAGTTTAAGCAGTTCTTC. This codes for CASSTRQAGEFKQFF.

V usage is TRBV19 and J usage is TRBJ1-2; 7 bases are a match to TRBD1. Trimming removed 4 bases from V and 2 bases from J; junction bases left unmatched: 10. The CDR3 loop spans 16 amino acids. In germline, CDR1 is LNHDA, CDR2 SQIVND (reference sequence). The CDR3 DNA reads TGTGCCAGTAGTACCCCCGGGGCAGGGGGGAACTATGGCTACACCTTC. It is translated as CASSTPGAGGNYGYTF.

The V and J genes are TRBV5-4 and TRBJ1-6; D remains ambiguous. Trimming stripped 0 bases from V and 2 bases from J, with 9 bases between. This CDR3 comprises 16 residues. Germline V CDR1 and CDR2: SGHNT, YYREEE (reference sequence). The CDR3 spells CASSLGAGAYNSPLHF. Here the CDR3 DNA reads TGTGCCAGCAGCTTGGGGGCCGGGGCCTATAATTCACCCCTCCACTTT.

The chain is built from TRBV27 and TRBJ2-1; 9 positions agree with TRBD2. From germline, CDR1 is MNHEY and CDR2 SMNVEV (reference sequence). CDR3 size: 18 residues. Trimming at V came to 0 bases and at J to 4 bases, leaving 10 bases not matched to a gene. CDR3 DNA sequence: TGTGCCAGCAGTTTATCGAAGTTGGGTCTAGCGGGATACAATGAGCAGTTCTTC. This sequence encodes CASSLSKLGLAGYNEQFF.